The 3 T cell receptor beta chains below all came from one sample that was sequenced in a study of blood T cell repertoires in COVID-19. TCRdb keeps only in-frame clones here, not all; method: immunoSEQ multiplex PCR. The sample carries about 81,000 clones, around 75% recorded once. The sequencing input was peripheral blood. The source of these receptors is a woman between 50 and 59 years old with acute or convalescent COVID-19.

The V and J genes are TRBV12-3 or TRBV12-4 and TRBJ1-6; 7 nucleotides align to TRBD1. The CDR3 contains 13 residues. The V segment lost 6 bases and the J segment 8 bases; nucleotides outside the gene matches: 4. The CDR3 spells CASSGTGDSPLHF. The CDR3 region has the DNA TGTGCCAGCAGCGGAACAGGGGATTCACCCCTCCACTTT.

This clone turned up a few times. As DNA, the CDR3 is TGTGCCAGCAGCTCCCAGGCCCGGTCGAAGGGGGAGCTGTTTTTT. Protein product: CASSSQARSKGELFF. This sequence joins TRBV5-4 and TRBJ2-2, with D unresolved. Germline V gives CDR1 SGHNT, CDR2 YYREEE (reference sequence). V was clipped by 3 bases and J by 8 bases, with 17 bases between them. CDR3 length: 15 residues.

In this sample, this clone turned up a few times. This rearrangement joins TRBV6-1 to TRBJ1-3; D uncertain. The germline CDR1 and CDR2 sequences are MNHNS and SASEGT. There are 14 residues in the CDR3. V was shortened by 3 bases and J by 7 bases, with 13 bases between the two germline ends. CDR3 DNA sequence: TGTGCCAGCAGTGACACTTGGGGAGGTAACACCATATATTTT. It encodes CASSDTWGGNTIYF.